What follows are 13 T cell receptor beta chains derived from one specimen sequenced in a study of OX40 agonist ivuxolimab in advanced cancers. Repertoires were generated with immunoSEQ multiplex PCR, while TCRdb's copy carries only in-frame clones and drops some. The sample consists of about 89,000 clones, roughly 93% of them appearing once. The specimen was CD4+ or CD8+ T cells sorted from blood, collected in a trial of the OX40 agonist ivuxolimab. All receptors derive from an adult with an advanced solid tumor such as melanoma, head and neck, liver or kidney cancer.

The CDR3 DNA reads TGTGCCAGCAGTGAAGCTGGGGGCGGCTACACCTTC. Translating gives CASSEAGGGYTF. V and J are TRBV6-1 and TRBJ1-2; weak D call: TRBD1 (6 bases). Germline lookup yields CDR1 MNHNS and CDR2 SASEGT. V gave up 0 bases and J gave up 8 bases, with 7 bases separating them. The CDR3 has 12 amino acids.

The J gene is TRBJ2-7, the V gene TRBV7-2, with D hard to call. Trimming shortened V by 4 bases and J by 9 bases, and 10 bases separated the two germline ends. The CDR3 is 11 amino acids. Germline CDR1 SGHTA, CDR2 FQGNSA. Here the CDR3 reads CASSSLGGQYF. The CDR3 coding sequence is TGTGCCAGCAGCTCCCTGGGTGGGCAGTACTTC.

This clone was picked up one time. The V gene is TRBV5-1, the J gene TRBJ1-2, with D tentatively TRBD1 (6 bases). The V end was cut by 4 bases, the J end by 2 bases, with 12 bases between. Germline V gene lookup returns CDR1 SGHRS and CDR2 YFSETQ. This CDR3 has 14 amino acids. CDR3 region: CASSVQGTNYGYTF. The CDR3, as DNA: TGCGCCAGCAGCGTACAGGGAACCAACTATGGCTACACCTTC.

This chain joins TRBV7-3 and TRBJ2-7; D remains unclear. The V gene's germline CDR1 is SGHTA and CDR2 FQGTGA. The CDR3 is made up of 18 amino acids. Between the trimmed V and J ends, which lost 1 base and 0 bases, there was a span of 19 bases. The CDR3 region has the DNA TGTGCCAGCAGCTTAAGGCCCGGAAGGCAGGCAAGCTCCTACGAGCAGTACTTC. It yields the protein CASSLRPGRQASSYEQYF.

This rearrangement joins TRBV15 to TRBJ2-7, with 7 bases identical to TRBD2. V dropped 0 bases and J dropped 4; count of bases not matched to a gene: 12. The CDR3 is 17 residues long. CDR1 and CDR2 from the germline V gene are LNHNV and YYDKDF (reference sequence). CDR3: CATSRERLVGLVYEQYF. CDR3 sequence (DNA): TGTGCCACCAGCAGAGAGAGACTCGTAGGACTAGTGTACGAGCAGTACTTC.

The chain uses TRBV7-3 and TRBJ2-7; 7 positions match TRBD1. The junction had 3 bases not matched to a gene; V was cut back by 4 bases and J by 0 bases. CDR3 length: 14 amino acids. Germline CDR1 is SGHTA and CDR2 is FQGTGA. CDR3 region: CASSSQGDSYEQYF. As DNA, the CDR3 is TGTGCCAGCAGCTCCCAGGGGGACTCCTACGAGCAGTACTTC.

This chain uses TRBV7-6 with TRBJ2-6; possible D gene TRBD1, 5 bases. The CDR3 consists of 18 residues. The germline V gene has CDR1 SGHVS and CDR2 FNYEAQ. The V gene lost 1 base and the J gene lost 0 bases, with 13 bases spanning the gap. The CDR3 coding sequence is TGTGCCAGCAGCTTAGTAAGGGGCTTGCCCTCTGGGGCCAACGTCCTGACTTTC. Amino acid sequence: CASSLVRGLPSGANVLTF.

CDR3 protein: CASSLRQGASYNEQFF. The CDR3 DNA is TGTGCCAGCTCACTGAGACAGGGGGCGTCCTACAATGAGCAGTTCTTC. The chain joins TRBV18 to TRBJ2-1; 10 nucleotides agree with TRBD1. The CDR3 is 16 residues long. With 4 bases clipped from V and 1 base from J, the junction kept 4 bases outside the gene matches. The germline V gene encodes CDR1 KGHSH and CDR2 LQKENI.

This clone was seen a few times. The V call is TRBV6-5, the J call TRBJ2-1; D not resolved. The V end was cut by 7 bases, the J end by 7 bases, with 8 bases between. Per germline, CDR1 MNHEY and CDR2 SVGAGI. The CDR3 is 11 amino acids. CDR3 coding DNA: TGTGCCAGCAAGTCAGTAAATGAGCAGTTCTTC. Protein product: CASKSVNEQFF.

The rearrangement uses TRBV18 and TRBJ2-7; 7 positions match TRBD1. This CDR3 region has 14 residues. Per the germline V gene, CDR1 is KGHSH and CDR2 is LQKENI. Trimming cost V 3 bases and J 2 bases; bases outside gene matches: 4. In DNA, the CDR3 is TGTGCCAGCTCACCCGGACAGGAGCCCTACGAGCAGTACTTC. Protein sequence: CASSPGQEPYEQYF.

This clone has just one count. The J gene is TRBJ2-3, the V gene TRBV28, with D possibly matching TRBD1 (9 bases). Trimming stripped 5 bases from V and 7 bases from J, with 34 bases between. The CDR3 length is 20 residues. Germline CDR1 MDHEN, CDR2 SYDVKM. CDR3 DNA: TGTGCCAGCAGTGGGACAGGGATGGGACATCTAGCGGGTGTCCCATATACGCAGTATTTT. Amino acid sequence: CASSGTGMGHLAGVPYTQYF.

The V call is TRBV27, the J call TRBJ1-6, with D possibly matching TRBD1 (5 bases). V lost 2 bases and J lost 8, with 19 bases in between. Germline lookup yields CDR1 MNHEY and CDR2 SMNVEV (reference sequence). CDR3 length equals 17 residues. This CDR3 reads CASSLNQLGAVDSPLHF. DNA for the CDR3: TGTGCCAGCAGTTTAAACCAACTCGGGGCAGTGGATTCACCCCTCCACTTT.

The gene calls are TRBV28 and TRBJ2-5; 11 bases align to TRBD2. CDR1 is MDHEN and CDR2 is SYDVKM in the germline V gene. V lost 8 bases to trimming and J lost 4 bases; unmatched junction nucleotides: 12. The CDR3 loop spans 16 amino acids. The CDR3 nucleotides are TGTGCCAGCGGAAGTAGCGGGAGGGCCCTCGGAGAGACCCAGTACTTC. Amino acids: CASGSSGRALGETQYF.